This T cell receptor beta chain was observed in a study of vaccination and CD4 T cells after COVID-19. The overall study: The cells in question were stimulated using overlapping spike peptides derived from SARS-CoV-2, HCoV-NL63, HCoV-OC43 and HCoV-229E.

In its sample, this clonotype was seen a few times. The antigen is not known. Germline V lookup: CDR1 DFQATT, CDR2 SNEGSKA (reference sequence). This CDR3 comprises 14 residues. The V segment lost 6 bases and the J segment 0 bases; nucleotides outside the gene matches: 4. Scientists ran DNA taken from cultured CD4+ T cells through the Oncomine TCR Beta short-read assay for sequencing. MiXCR was run by TCRdb on the PCR reads, yielding one entry per CDR3 protein. The repertoire holds about 25,000 distinct CDR3 sequences, with about half as singletons. The treatment here: approximately nine-day PBMC culture with coronavirus spike peptide pools or control peptides (ViraFEST assay). IL-2 (roughly 10 IU/ml) and peptide pools (approximately 9.8 ug/ml) were added to cultures of 1.5 million to 2 million PBMCs per well.

Sequenced: CD4+ T cells from blood, cultured in vitro. The chain has TRBV20-1 and TRBJ2-3; 9 positions agree with TRBD2. The source of this sequence is a human donor who had recovered from COVID-19. The CDR3 DNA reads TGCAGTGCCGAAACTAGCGGGAGCACAGATACGCAGTATTTT. As protein: CSAETSGSTDTQYF.